Presented here are 4 T cell receptor beta chains from one specimen sequenced in a study of PD-1 blockade in classical Hodgkin lymphoma. TCRdb's copy holds only in-frame clones and misses some; the assay was immunoSEQ multiplex PCR. The sample has 10,000 to 15,000 clones, about 88% seen once. Specified time point: cycle 4 day 1 (C4D1), after five to seven weeks of nivolumab. Each and every patient relapsed after autologous stem cell transplantation, and patients got differing brentuximab vedotin exposure. Magnetic negative selection purified CD4+ T cells from thawed PBMCs. This specimen consisted of CD4+ T cells from blood, obtained before the fourth cycle of nivolumab. The receptor source for this set is a human donor with classical Hodgkin lymphoma.

V usage is TRBV4-3 and J usage is TRBJ2-5, with D uncertain. This CDR3 is 14 amino acids long. Between the trimmed V and J ends, which lost 2 bases and 1 base, there was a span of 8 bases. The V gene's germline CDR1 is LGHNA and CDR2 YSLEER. The CDR3 is CASSQLVFQETQYF. For the CDR3, the DNA is TGCGCCAGCAGCCAACTAGTGTTCCAAGAGACCCAGTACTTC.

The V call is TRBV10-3, the J call TRBJ1-1, with D tentatively TRBD1 (5 bases). With 5 bases removed from V and 8 bases from J, the gap between germline ends came to 12 bases. Per the germline V gene, CDR1 is ENHRY and CDR2 is SYGVKD. The CDR3 loop spans 12 amino acids. The DNA for the CDR3 is TGTGCCATCAGTTCCCAAGGGACGGAAGCTTTCTTT. The encoded protein is CAISSQGTEAFF.

Points on this clone: Germline is not matched at one junction end, which may reflect a read error. Other DNA sequences within the sample encode an identical CDR3. This chain connects TRBV5-1 to TRBJ2-2; TRBD1 matches 8 bases. This CDR3 is 17 amino acids long. Germline V gene data show CDR1 as SGHRS and CDR2 as YFSETQ. The CDR3 DNA sequence: TGCGCTAGCAGCTCCACGCTATTACAGGGGGTCGGCGGGGAGCTGTTTTTT. It encodes CASSSTLLQGVGGELFF. The whole variable domain, remainder taken from reference TRBV5-1 and TRBJ2-2, is KAGVTQTPRYLIKTRGQQVTLSCSPISGHRSVSWYQQTPGQGLQFLFEYFSETQRNKGNFPGRFSGRQFSNSRSEMNVSTLELGDSALYLCASSSTLLQGVGGELFFGEGSRLTVL.

The genes are TRBV7-9 and TRBJ2-3; D may be TRBD1 (5 bases). Germline loops: CDR1 SEHNR, CDR2 FQNEAQ (reference sequence). There are 13 residues in the CDR3. Trimming took 4 bases from V and 2 from J, leaving 7 bases between them. This chain's CDR3 is CASSWGHTDTQYF. CDR3 in DNA: TGTGCCAGCAGCTGGGGCCACACAGATACGCAGTATTTT.